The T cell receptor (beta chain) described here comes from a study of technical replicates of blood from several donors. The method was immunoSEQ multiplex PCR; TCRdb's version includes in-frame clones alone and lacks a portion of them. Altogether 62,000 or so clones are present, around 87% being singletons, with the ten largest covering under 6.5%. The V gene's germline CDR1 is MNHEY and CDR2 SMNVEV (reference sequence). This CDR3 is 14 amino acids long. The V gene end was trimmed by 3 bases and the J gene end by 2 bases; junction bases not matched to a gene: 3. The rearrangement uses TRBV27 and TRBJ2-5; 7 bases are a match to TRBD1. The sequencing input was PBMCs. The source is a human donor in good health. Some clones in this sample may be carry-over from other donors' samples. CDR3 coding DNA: TGTGCCAGCAGTTTTGGGACAGATCAAGAGACCCAGTACTTC. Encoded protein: CASSFGTDQETQYF.